This TCR beta chain is from a study of cytomegalovirus exposure and HLA in healthy donors. The PCR used 60 Vbeta and 13 Jbeta primers. Profiling relied on immunoSEQ multiplex PCR, and the TCRdb table lists in-frame clones only, not all of them. The sample records around 200,000 clones, around three quarters being singletons. CDR1 GTSNPN and CDR2 SVGIG come from the germline V gene (reference sequence). With 3 bases clipped from V and 6 bases from J, the junction kept 5 bases outside the gene matches. The CDR3 has 13 residues. Sequencing used PBMCs. V and J are TRBV30 and TRBJ1-5, with TRBD1 matching 7 bases. This clonotype originated in a man aged 25-40 years in good health and CMV-seronegative. CDR3 loop: CAWSSQGSQPQHF. The CDR3, as DNA: TGTGCCTGGAGCTCACAGGGGAGTCAGCCCCAGCATTTT.